What follows is one T cell receptor (beta chain) and its context. Its target is not known. Germline V gene data show CDR1 as LGHDT and CDR2 as YNNKEL (reference sequence). V was clipped by 5 bases and J by 3 bases, with 10 bases between them. CDR3 length equals 14 residues. The library was built from roughly 400 ng RNA with molecular barcoded adaptors for alpha/delta and beta/gamma chains. A single record per CDR3 protein comes from TCRdb applying MiXCR to the reads. The sample consists of 120,000 or so distinct CDR3 sequences, about an eighth of them appearing once. This entry belongs to a study of read filtering for tumor transcriptome and immune sequencing. Study details: Under 10 patients were R-ISS I, some 16 were R-ISS II, more than five were R-ISS III. DNase treatment preceded whole-transcriptome library preparation.

The study's findings and limits: The sorted CD138-negative fraction was a mixed bone marrow immune population, not purified T cells.

The clonotype originates from a donor aged 40 or over with multiple myeloma. This chain connects TRBV3-1 to TRBJ2-2; D tentatively reads TRBD1 or TRBD2 (5 bases each). The specimen sequenced was a population of CD138-negative cells sorted from bone marrow. The CDR3 DNA is TGTGCCAGCAGCGACGGGGCGCACACCGGGGAGCTGTTTTTT. It encodes CASSDGAHTGELFF. The variable domain in full, completed from reference TRBV3-1 and TRBJ2-2, reads DTAVSQTPKYLVTQMGNDKSIKCEQNLGHDTMYWYKQDSKKFLKIMFSYNNKELIINETVPNRFSPKSPDKAHLNLHINSLELGDSAVYFCASSDGAHTGELFFGEGSRLTVL.